The next 9 T cell receptor beta chains were all read from a single sample in a study of blood T cells in healthy people across ages. The authors ran a second PCR of about 7 to 11 cycles using a sample-barcoded 5' primer and a J-beta primer mix. TCRdb reprocessed the 5' RACE reads via MiXCR and lists one record per CDR3 protein. This sample has fewer than 800,000 distinct CDR3 sequences, with approximately 49% found just once. The specimen sequenced was blood. Receptor source: a woman in her sixties in good health.

This clonotype showed up just a few times. The rearrangement joins TRBV12-3 or TRBV12-4 to TRBJ2-1; 7 bases agree with TRBD2. With 3 bases clipped from V and 4 bases from J, the junction kept 6 bases outside the gene matches. There are 15 residues in the CDR3. The CDR3 region is CASSFGGSGYNEQFF. The CDR3 DNA sequence: TGTGCCAGCAGTTTTGGCGGGAGCGGATACAATGAGCAGTTCTTC.

This sequence joins TRBV20-1 and TRBJ2-1; TRBD2 matches at 8 bases. This CDR3 spans 15 amino acids. Germline V lookup: CDR1 DFQATT, CDR2 SNEGSKA (reference sequence). The V and J ends lost 0 bases and 2 bases, in that order; junction bases with no gene match: 3. The CDR3 nucleotides are TGCAGTGCTAGAGATAGCGGGGCTACCTACAATGAGCAGTTCTTC. As protein: CSARDSGATYNEQFF.

The chain links TRBV27 to TRBJ1-2, with 7 bases identical to TRBD1. CDR3 length: 16 amino acids. Losses at the gene ends were 3 bases for V and 2 bases for J; bases not matched to a gene: 9. Germline values: CDR1 MNHEY, CDR2 SMNVEV (reference sequence). The DNA for the CDR3 is TGTGCCAGCAGTTTCCGGGGACAGCCCCAAAACTATGGCTACACCTTC. As protein: CASSFRGQPQNYGYTF.

A note on this clonotype: This may be a read error, as it is one base from a much larger clone. V and J are TRBV3-1 and TRBJ2-7; 7 positions match TRBD2. The J call may be in error: the DNA end matches TRBJ2-1 better. In germline, CDR1 is LGHDT, CDR2 YNNKEL (reference sequence). This CDR3 region has 16 residues. The CDR3 sequence is CASSQPNQRGSYEQFF. The CDR3 region has the DNA TGTGCCAGCAGCCAACCAAACCAGCGGGGCTCCTACGAGCAGTTCTTC.

The V call is TRBV20-1, the J call TRBJ2-3; possible D gene TRBD2, 6 bases. This CDR3 has 13 residues. The ends were cut back, 8 bases at V and 2 bases at J, with 14 bases in the middle. Germline CDR1 reads DFQATT; CDR2 reads SNEGSKA (reference sequence). The CDR3 protein is CSSGGGDTDTQYF. Written as DNA, the CDR3 is TGCAGTTCTGGCGGAGGGGACACAGATACGCAGTATTTT.

In the case of this clonotype: A much larger clone differs by one base, so this may be a read error. The rearrangement links TRBV29-1 to TRBJ2-7; the D is unclear. This CDR3 has 12 residues. Germline V gene data show CDR1 as SQVTM and CDR2 as ANQGSEA. V shed 6 bases and J shed 4 bases, with 13 bases lying between them. Here the CDR3 reads CSVSAAPYEQYF. As DNA, the CDR3 is TGCAGCGTCTCCGCGGCCCCTTACGAGCAGTACTTC.

This chain connects TRBV15 to TRBJ2-2; 8 bases map to TRBD1. With 4 bases clipped from V and 5 bases from J, the junction kept 12 bases outside the gene matches. CDR3 size: 17 residues. CDR1 LNHNV and CDR2 YYDKDF come from the germline V gene (reference sequence). In nucleotides, the CDR3 is TGTGCCACCAGCACTGTTCAGGGGGCCTCGGGAACCGGGGAGCTGTTTTTT. Its protein is CATSTVQGASGTGELFF.

This clonotype was seen a handful of times. V and J are TRBV7-8 and TRBJ2-7; perhaps TRBD1 as D (6 bases). The length of the CDR3 is 12 residues. Germline V gives CDR1 SGHVS, CDR2 FQNEAQ. V dropped 4 bases and J dropped 12 bases, with 16 bases sitting between them. DNA for the CDR3: TGTGCCAGCAGCTCGACCCGGGACATCGTGTACTTC. It is translated as CASSSTRDIVYF.

This sequence joins TRBV5-5 and TRBJ1-1, with no clear D. CDR1 and CDR2 (germline): SGHKS, YYEKEE (reference sequence). V lost 4 bases and J lost 0, with 13 bases in between. This CDR3 comprises 15 residues. CDR3 nucleotides: TGTGCCAGCAGCCTAGGAGACGGCATGAACACTGAAGCTTTCTTT. Amino acids: CASSLGDGMNTEAFF.